The 27 T cell receptor beta chains presented below share a single source sample, sequenced in a study of regulatory T cells in long-lasting Graves disease. Combining iRepertoire HTBI primers with Arm-PCR of CDR3 regions, the authors built TCR beta libraries. TCRdb redid the calling of the multiplex PCR reads with MiXCR, one entry per CDR3 protein. The profile shows about 620,000 distinct CDR3 sequences, around 15% of them singletons. As for time point: newly diagnosed GD, antithyroid drugs for less than 3 months. Preparation of the TCR library used RNA extracted from PBMCs. These records were also assigned to another study, of T cells in Graves' hyperthyroidism and ophthalmopathy.

The sample in question was peripheral blood mononuclear cells (PBMCs), obtained at new diagnosis, from a patient treated with antithyroid drugs. The receptor set was obtained from a woman in her twenties or thirties with Graves disease.

This clonotype was detected many times. The chain carries TRBV11-1 and TRBJ2-7; D is possibly TRBD2 (5 bases). V lost 8 bases and J lost 5, with 7 bases in between. Germline-derived CDR1 and CDR2 are SGHAT and FQDESV (reference sequence). This CDR3 comprises 10 residues. This chain's CDR3 is CASAEDEQYF. CDR3 DNA: TGTGCCAGCGCGGAGGACGAGCAGTACTTC.

The rearrangement uses TRBV28 and TRBJ1-2; tentative D call: TRBD1 (6 bases). CDR1 MDHEN and CDR2 SYDVKM come from the germline V gene. The V end lost 7 bases, the J end lost 3 bases, and 24 bases lay between the germline ends. The CDR3 length is 17 residues. CDR3 sequence: CASTLAQGRGLYYGYTF. The DNA for the CDR3 is TGTGCCAGCACCCTAGCACAGGGCCGGGGGCTATACTATGGCTACACCTTC.

This clonotype was observed many times. The J gene is TRBJ1-1, the V gene TRBV6-1; the match to TRBD1 covers 9 bases. CDR3 length equals 17 residues. Per germline, CDR1 MNHNS and CDR2 SASEGT. V lost 3 bases, J lost 0 bases, and 8 bases stayed unmatched. The CDR3 DNA sequence: TGTGCCAGCAGTGACCCGGGACAGGGCATCATGAACACTGAAGCTTTCTTT. Amino acid sequence: CASSDPGQGIMNTEAFF.

This clonotype was counted at least ten times. The chain joins TRBV27 to TRBJ2-7; no reliable D call. V gave up 2 bases and J gave up 3 bases, with 8 bases separating them. The CDR3 runs to 13 residues. Germline values: CDR1 MNHEY, CDR2 SMNVEV (reference sequence). CDR3 in DNA: TGTGCCAGCAGTTTAGTGGCCGACTACGAGCAGTACTTC. Residues: CASSLVADYEQYF.

The chain joins TRBV28 to TRBJ1-4; the D gene is possibly TRBD1 (5 bases). V gave up 4 bases and J gave up 4 bases, with 13 bases separating them. This CDR3 has 15 residues. In germline, CDR1 is MDHEN, CDR2 SYDVKM. The CDR3 protein is CASSSLTAYNEKLFF. As DNA, the CDR3 is TGTGCCAGCAGTTCTTTGACAGCCTATAATGAAAAACTGTTTTTT.

V usage is TRBV19 and J usage is TRBJ1-1, with D tentatively TRBD1 (6 bases). V lost 5 bases, J lost 6 bases, and 13 bases lay in between. Germline loops: CDR1 LNHDA, CDR2 SQIVND (reference sequence). This CDR3 spans 13 amino acids. The CDR3 DNA reads TGTGCCAGTAGTTCAGGGGCGAAGCCTGAAGCTTTCTTT. Its protein product is CASSSGAKPEAFF.

The chain carries TRBV18 and TRBJ1-2; 9 bases are a match to TRBD1. The CDR3 sequence is 16 residues long. Germline-derived CDR1 and CDR2 are KGHSH and LQKENI. V was pared by 3 bases and J by 1 base, with 6 bases of the junction left unmatched. CDR3 protein: CASSPGQGPINYGYTF. For the CDR3, the DNA is TGTGCCAGCTCACCGGGACAGGGCCCCATTAACTATGGCTACACCTTC. Full variable domain (missing parts from reference TRBV18 and TRBJ1-2): NAGVMQNPRHLVRRRGQEARLRCSPMKGHSHVYWYRQLPEEGLKFMVYLQKENIIDESGMPKERFSAEFPKEGPSILRIQQVVRGDSAAYFCASSPGQGPINYGYTFGSGTRLTVV.

The chain recombines TRBV18 with TRBJ2-1; TRBD1 matches 7 bases. The CDR3 has 16 residues. Germline V CDR1 and CDR2: KGHSH, LQKENI. V lost 1 base, J lost 1 base, and 4 bases stayed unmatched. The CDR3 loop is CASSPQEGASYNEQFF. The CDR3 DNA sequence: TGTGCCAGCTCACCACAAGAGGGGGCTTCCTACAATGAGCAGTTCTTC.

This rearrangement joins TRBV27 to TRBJ2-7, with 7 bases lining up with TRBD2. Germline loops: CDR1 MNHEY, CDR2 SMNVEV (reference sequence). This CDR3 spans 15 amino acids. With V trimmed by 6 bases and J by 6 bases, 14 bases remained unmatched. The CDR3: CASRREGLLASEQYF. The CDR3 DNA sequence: TGTGCCAGCAGAAGGGAGGGACTATTAGCGTCCGAGCAGTACTTC.

This clonotype was seen many times. This rearrangement joins TRBV28 to TRBJ2-2; D not certain. Between the trimmed V and J ends, which lost 3 bases and 4 bases, there was a span of 3 bases. There are 12 residues in the CDR3. Germline-derived CDR1 and CDR2 are MDHEN and SYDVKM. The CDR3 spells CASSFFTGELFF. The CDR3, as DNA: TGTGCCAGCAGTTTCTTCACCGGGGAGCTGTTTTTT.

This chain links TRBV12-3 or TRBV12-4 with TRBJ1-3; 7 nucleotides line up with TRBD1. The CDR3 spans 15 residues. J lost 7 bases, V lost 5 bases, and 11 bases had no gene match. CDR3: CASSLRQGLGNTIYF. The DNA for the CDR3 is TGTGCCAGCAGTCTACGACAGGGTTTGGGGAACACCATATATTTT.

This clonotype occurred many times. This sequence joins TRBV6-2 or TRBV6-3 and TRBJ2-3; 9 nucleotides line up with TRBD1. V shed 6 bases, J shed 2 bases, and the junction held 12 bases outside the gene matches. CDR1 is MNHEY, CDR2 SVGEGT, per germline. CDR3 size: 17 residues. CDR3 residues: CASSQLRGTGYTDTQYF. The CDR3 bases are TGTGCCAGCAGCCAACTACGGGGGACAGGGTACACAGATACGCAGTATTTT.

This clonotype has at least ten counts. The chain combines TRBV28 with TRBJ2-2; D may be TRBD1 or TRBD2 (6 bases each). Between the trimmed V and J ends, which lost 5 bases and 3 bases, there was a span of 16 bases. The V gene's germline CDR1 is MDHEN and CDR2 SYDVKM. CDR3 length: 16 amino acids. CDR3 protein: CASSREIQGYTGELFF. Here the CDR3 DNA reads TGTGCCAGCAGTCGGGAGATACAGGGATACACCGGGGAGCTGTTTTTT.

This clonotype appeared many times. The chain employs TRBV14 and TRBJ2-1; D unclear. Germline V gene sequence: CDR1 SGHDN, CDR2 FVKESK. V lost 4 bases and J 2 bases, leaving 15 bases between the germline ends. The CDR3 is 16 amino acids. The CDR3 region has the DNA TGTGCCAGCAGCCTCCGGACCCGCCTCCCCTACAATGAGCAGTTCTTC. Protein sequence: CASSLRTRLPYNEQFF.

There are a few counts of this clonotype. The chain has TRBV27 and TRBJ2-6, with TRBD2 as a possible D gene (6 bases). The germline gives CDR1 MNHEY, CDR2 SMNVEV (reference sequence). V was clipped by 3 bases and J by 0 bases, with 15 bases between them. The CDR3 is 18 residues long. The CDR3 nucleotides read TGTGCCAGCAGTTTGTTAATAGCGGCTAACTCTGGGGCCAACGTCCTGACTTTC. Encoded protein: CASSLLIAANSGANVLTF.

The chain is built from TRBV30 and TRBJ1-1; D ambiguous. V was clipped by 0 bases and J by 6 bases, with 26 bases between them. Germline V gene sequence: CDR1 GTSNPN, CDR2 SVGIG (reference sequence). The CDR3 runs 18 residues. CDR3 nucleotides: TGTGCCTGGAGTGTACTTGGAGTTTTGGGCACATCGCGCGCTGAAGCTTTCTTT. Its protein product is CAWSVLGVLGTSRAEAFF.

This clonotype was seen more than once but under ten times. J is TRBJ2-2 and V is TRBV6-1, with 10 bases matching TRBD2. CDR3 length: 15 amino acids. CDR1 is MNHNS and CDR2 is SASEGT in the germline V gene. V shed 7 bases and J 4 bases; nucleotides not matched to a gene: 6. The CDR3 is CASTSGSAFTGELFF. The DNA for the CDR3 is TGTGCCAGCACTAGCGGGAGCGCGTTCACCGGGGAGCTGTTTTTT.

The chain links TRBV5-1 to TRBJ2-3; D unresolved. The V gene lost 9 bases and the J gene lost 4 bases, with 18 bases spanning the gap. This CDR3 is built from 14 residues. Germline loops: CDR1 SGHRS, CDR2 YFSETQ. This CDR3 is CATGMALTPDTQYF. The CDR3 DNA sequence: TGCGCCACTGGTATGGCCTTAACTCCAGATACGCAGTATTTT. The entire variable domain, with the rest obtained from reference TRBV5-1 and TRBJ2-3, is as follows: KAGVTQTPRYLIKTRGQQVTLSCSPISGHRSVSWYQQTPGQGLQFLFEYFSETQRNKGNFPGRFSGRQFSNSRSEMNVSTLELGDSALYLCATGMALTPDTQYFGPGTRLTVL.

There are a few counts of this clonotype. The J gene is TRBJ2-7, the V gene TRBV3-1; the D is unclear. Trimming removed 0 bases from V and 9 bases from J, with 9 bases in between. CDR1 is LGHDT, CDR2 YNNKEL, per germline (reference sequence). The CDR3 loop spans 12 amino acids. DNA for the CDR3: TGTGCCAGCAGCCAAGATGTAGGGCCGCAGTACTTC. Protein sequence: CASSQDVGPQYF.

V gene TRBV7-2 combines with J gene TRBJ1-4; perhaps TRBD1 as D (5 bases). This CDR3 contains 15 residues. Germline values: CDR1 SGHTA, CDR2 FQGNSA. Trimming removed 1 base at V and 2 bases at J, with 8 bases between. This CDR3 is CASSLVGVTNEKLFF. In DNA, the CDR3 is TGTGCCAGCAGCTTAGTGGGGGTGACTAATGAAAAACTGTTTTTT.

This clonotype has just a few counts. The chain is built from TRBV10-3 and TRBJ1-5; no reliable D call. Germline V gene data show CDR1 as ENHRY and CDR2 as SYGVKD. Trimming took 6 bases from V and 1 from J, leaving 13 bases between them. This CDR3 has 15 residues. The CDR3 is CAISNSPGSNQPQHF. The CDR3 region has the DNA TGTGCCATCAGCAACTCCCCGGGAAGCAATCAGCCCCAGCATTTT.

This clonotype occurred many times. This sequence joins TRBV6-5 and TRBJ2-7; D not certain. Trimming pared 3 bases from V and 2 bases from J, leaving 14 bases between. The CDR3 is made up of 15 amino acids. Germline-derived CDR1 and CDR2 are MNHEY and SVGAGI. CDR3 region: CASSYGRSIAYEQYF. In DNA form, the CDR3 reads TGTGCCAGCAGTTATGGACGATCCATCGCCTACGAGCAGTACTTC.

This clonotype was seen more than once but under ten times. The chain combines TRBV30 with TRBJ1-4; a weak D match, TRBD1 (5 bases). CDR1 and CDR2 from the germline V gene are GTSNPN and SVGIG (reference sequence). V was trimmed by 0 bases and J by 5 bases, leaving 10 bases between them. The CDR3 runs 14 residues. The chain's CDR3 is CAWSVGGANEKLFF. CDR3 sequence (DNA): TGTGCCTGGAGTGTGGGGGGTGCCAATGAAAAACTGTTTTTT.

This clonotype was observed many times. The chain recombines TRBV12-3 or TRBV12-4 with TRBJ2-1, with D perhaps matching TRBD2 (5 bases). The CDR3 sequence is 13 residues long. The V and J ends lost 4 bases and 9 bases respectively, with 13 bases between them. The CDR3 bases are TGTGCCAGCAGTTCGCTAGCAGAACTTGAGCAGTTCTTC. Its translation is CASSSLAELEQFF.

This clonotype has only a few counts. J is TRBJ2-7 and V is TRBV20-1; D remains unclear. V was pared by 4 bases and J by 5 bases, with 12 bases between. The CDR3 has 12 amino acids. Per germline, CDR1 DFQATT and CDR2 SNEGSKA (reference sequence). The CDR3 is CSAKDHINEQYF. The CDR3 nucleotides read TGCAGTGCTAAAGATCATATCAACGAGCAGTACTTC.

This clonotype was detected many times. V gene TRBV28 combines with J gene TRBJ2-2; 7 bases are a match to TRBD1. Losses at the gene ends were 5 bases for V and 1 base for J; bases not matched to a gene: 7. This CDR3 is built from 16 residues. From germline, CDR1 is MDHEN and CDR2 SYDVKM. The CDR3 nucleotides are TGTGCCAGCAGTCGTACCGACAGGGAGAACACCGGGGAGCTGTTTTTT. It specifies CASSRTDRENTGELFF.

This clonotype showed up many times. V gene TRBV20-1 combines with J gene TRBJ1-4, with 9 bases aligning to TRBD1. Per the germline V gene, CDR1 is DFQATT and CDR2 is SNEGSKA (reference sequence). V dropped 6 bases and J dropped 8; count of bases not matched to a gene: 7. This CDR3 contains 13 residues. CDR3: CSARTGAYEKLFF. The CDR3 bases are TGCAGTGCAAGGACAGGGGCTTACGAAAAACTGTTTTTT.